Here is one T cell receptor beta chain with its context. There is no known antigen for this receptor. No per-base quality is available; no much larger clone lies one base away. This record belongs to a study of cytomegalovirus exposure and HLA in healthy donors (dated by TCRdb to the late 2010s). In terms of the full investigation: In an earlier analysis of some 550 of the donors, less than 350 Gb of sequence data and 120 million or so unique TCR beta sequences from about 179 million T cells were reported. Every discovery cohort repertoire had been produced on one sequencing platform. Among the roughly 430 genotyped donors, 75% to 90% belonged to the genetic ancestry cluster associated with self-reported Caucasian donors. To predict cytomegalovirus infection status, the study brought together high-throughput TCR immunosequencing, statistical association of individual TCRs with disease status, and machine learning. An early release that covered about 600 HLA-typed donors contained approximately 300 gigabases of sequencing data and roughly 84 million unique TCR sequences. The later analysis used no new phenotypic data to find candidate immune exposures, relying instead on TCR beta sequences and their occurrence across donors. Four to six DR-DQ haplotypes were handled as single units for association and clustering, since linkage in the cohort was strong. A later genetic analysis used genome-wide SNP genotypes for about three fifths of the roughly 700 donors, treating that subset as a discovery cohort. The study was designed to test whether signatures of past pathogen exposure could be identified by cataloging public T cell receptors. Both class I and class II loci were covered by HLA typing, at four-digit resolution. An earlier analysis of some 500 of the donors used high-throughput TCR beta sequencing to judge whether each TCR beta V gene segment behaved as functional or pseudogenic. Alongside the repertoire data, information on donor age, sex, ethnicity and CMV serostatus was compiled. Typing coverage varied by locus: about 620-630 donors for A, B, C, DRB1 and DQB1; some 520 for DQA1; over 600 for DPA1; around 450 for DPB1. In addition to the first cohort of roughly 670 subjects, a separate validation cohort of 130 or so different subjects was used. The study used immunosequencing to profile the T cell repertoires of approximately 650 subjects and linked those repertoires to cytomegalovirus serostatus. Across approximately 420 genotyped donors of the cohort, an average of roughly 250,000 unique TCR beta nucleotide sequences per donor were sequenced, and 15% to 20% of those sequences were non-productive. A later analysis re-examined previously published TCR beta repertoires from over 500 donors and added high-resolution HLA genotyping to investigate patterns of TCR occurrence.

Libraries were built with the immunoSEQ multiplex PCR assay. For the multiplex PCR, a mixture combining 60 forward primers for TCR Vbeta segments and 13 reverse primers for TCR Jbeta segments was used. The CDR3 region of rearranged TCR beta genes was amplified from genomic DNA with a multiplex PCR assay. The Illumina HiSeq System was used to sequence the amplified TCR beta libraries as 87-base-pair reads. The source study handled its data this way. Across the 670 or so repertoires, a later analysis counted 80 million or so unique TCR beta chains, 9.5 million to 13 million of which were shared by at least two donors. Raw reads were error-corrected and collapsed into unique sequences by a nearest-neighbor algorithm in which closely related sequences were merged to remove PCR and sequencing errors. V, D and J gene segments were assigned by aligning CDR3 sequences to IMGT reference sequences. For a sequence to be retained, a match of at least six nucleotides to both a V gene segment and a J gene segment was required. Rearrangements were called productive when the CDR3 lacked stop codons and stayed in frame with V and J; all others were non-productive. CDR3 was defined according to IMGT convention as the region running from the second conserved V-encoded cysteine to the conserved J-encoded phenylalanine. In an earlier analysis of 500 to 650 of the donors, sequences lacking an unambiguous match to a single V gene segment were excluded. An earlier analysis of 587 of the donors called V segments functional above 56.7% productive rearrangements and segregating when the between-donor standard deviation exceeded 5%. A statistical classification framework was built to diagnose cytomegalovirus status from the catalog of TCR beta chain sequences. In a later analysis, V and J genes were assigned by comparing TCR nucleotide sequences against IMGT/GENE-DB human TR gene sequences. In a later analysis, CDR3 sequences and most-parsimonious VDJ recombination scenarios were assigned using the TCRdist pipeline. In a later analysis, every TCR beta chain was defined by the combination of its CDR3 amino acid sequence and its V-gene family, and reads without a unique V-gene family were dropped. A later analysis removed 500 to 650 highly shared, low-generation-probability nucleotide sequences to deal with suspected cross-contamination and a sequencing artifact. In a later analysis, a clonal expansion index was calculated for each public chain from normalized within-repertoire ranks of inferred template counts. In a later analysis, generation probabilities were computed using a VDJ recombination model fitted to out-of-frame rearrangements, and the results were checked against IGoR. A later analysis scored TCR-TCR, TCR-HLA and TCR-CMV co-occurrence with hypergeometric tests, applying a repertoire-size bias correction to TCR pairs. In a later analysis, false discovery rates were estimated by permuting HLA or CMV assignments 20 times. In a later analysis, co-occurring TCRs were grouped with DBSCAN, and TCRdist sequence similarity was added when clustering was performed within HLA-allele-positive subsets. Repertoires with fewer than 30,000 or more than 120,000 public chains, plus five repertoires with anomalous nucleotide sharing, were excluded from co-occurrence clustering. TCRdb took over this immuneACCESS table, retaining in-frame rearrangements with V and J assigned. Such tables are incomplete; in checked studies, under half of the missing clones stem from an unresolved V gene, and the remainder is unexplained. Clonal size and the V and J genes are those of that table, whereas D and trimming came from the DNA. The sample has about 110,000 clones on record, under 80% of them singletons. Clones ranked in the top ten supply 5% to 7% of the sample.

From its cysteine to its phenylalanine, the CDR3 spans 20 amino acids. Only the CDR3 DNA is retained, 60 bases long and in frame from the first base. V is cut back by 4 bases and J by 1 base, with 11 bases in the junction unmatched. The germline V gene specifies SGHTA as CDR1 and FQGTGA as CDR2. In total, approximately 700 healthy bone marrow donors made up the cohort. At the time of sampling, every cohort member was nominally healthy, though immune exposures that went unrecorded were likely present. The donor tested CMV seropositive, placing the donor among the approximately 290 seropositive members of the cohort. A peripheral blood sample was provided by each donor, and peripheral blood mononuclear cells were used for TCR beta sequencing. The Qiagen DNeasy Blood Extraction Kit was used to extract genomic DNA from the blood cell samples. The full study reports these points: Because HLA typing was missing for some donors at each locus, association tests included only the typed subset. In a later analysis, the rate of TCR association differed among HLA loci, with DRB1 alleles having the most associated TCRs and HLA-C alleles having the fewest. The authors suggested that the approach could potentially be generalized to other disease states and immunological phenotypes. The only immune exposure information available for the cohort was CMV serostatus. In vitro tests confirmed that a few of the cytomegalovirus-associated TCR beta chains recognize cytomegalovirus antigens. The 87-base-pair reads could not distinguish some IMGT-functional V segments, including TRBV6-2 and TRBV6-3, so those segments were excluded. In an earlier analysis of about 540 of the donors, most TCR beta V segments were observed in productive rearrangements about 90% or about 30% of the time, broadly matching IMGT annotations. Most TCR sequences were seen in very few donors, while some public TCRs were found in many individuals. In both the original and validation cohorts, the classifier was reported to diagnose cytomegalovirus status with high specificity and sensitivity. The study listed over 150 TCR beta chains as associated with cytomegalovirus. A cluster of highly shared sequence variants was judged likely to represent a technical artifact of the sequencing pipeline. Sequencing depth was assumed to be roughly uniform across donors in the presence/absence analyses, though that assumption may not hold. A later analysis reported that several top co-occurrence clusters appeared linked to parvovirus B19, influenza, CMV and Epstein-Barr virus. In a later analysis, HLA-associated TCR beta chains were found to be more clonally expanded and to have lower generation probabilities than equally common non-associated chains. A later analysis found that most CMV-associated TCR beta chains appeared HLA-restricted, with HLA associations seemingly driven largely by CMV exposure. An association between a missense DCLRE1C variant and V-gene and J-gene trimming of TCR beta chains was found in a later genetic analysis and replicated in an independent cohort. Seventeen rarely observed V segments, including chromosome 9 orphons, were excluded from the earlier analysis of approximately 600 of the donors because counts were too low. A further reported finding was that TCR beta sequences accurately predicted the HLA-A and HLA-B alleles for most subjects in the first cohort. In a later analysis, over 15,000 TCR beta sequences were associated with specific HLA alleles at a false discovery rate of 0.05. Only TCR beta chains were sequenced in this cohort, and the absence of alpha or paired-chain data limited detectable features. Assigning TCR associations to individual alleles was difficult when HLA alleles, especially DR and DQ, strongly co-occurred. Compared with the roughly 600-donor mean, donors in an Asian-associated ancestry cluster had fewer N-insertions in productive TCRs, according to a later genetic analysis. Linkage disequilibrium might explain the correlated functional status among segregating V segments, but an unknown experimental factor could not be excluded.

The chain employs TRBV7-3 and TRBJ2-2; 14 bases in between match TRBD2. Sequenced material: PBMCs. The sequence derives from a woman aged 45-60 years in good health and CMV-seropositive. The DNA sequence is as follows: TGTGCCAGCAGCTCTTTCCCGGGACTAGCGGGGGAGAAGAACACCGGGGAGCTGTTTTTT. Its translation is CASSSFPGLAGEKNTGELFF.